The rows below give T cell receptor beta chains drawn from one sample of a study of blood T cell repertoires in COVID-19. Some clones are missing from TCRdb's copy, which holds only in-frame ones; the method was immunoSEQ multiplex PCR. The table has 200,000 to 250,000 clones, about 79% seen once. The sequencing input was peripheral blood. These receptors were taken from a man older than 75 with acute or convalescent COVID-19. Each CDR3 is given with its conserved first and last residue. A D gene is named only where the DNA matches it firmly. For some rows the clone size is stated as once, few or many, or as a class when expanded; others skip it.

TRBD1	TRBJ1-2	-	TRBV5-6	TGTGCCAGCAGGCGGACAGGCCCAAATAACTATGGCTACACCTTC	CASRRTGPNNYGYTF
-	TRBJ1-2	-	TRBV30	TGTGCCTCAAACAGGGTGGGAAACGGTAACTATGGCTACACCTTC	CASNRVGNGNYGYTF
TRBD2	TRBJ2-7	-	TRBV27	TGTGCCAGCAGTTTATCCTTAGCGGGACCGGGGAGCTACGAGCAGTACTTC	CASSLSLAGPGSYEQYF
TRBD2	TRBJ2-3	-	TRBV7-8	TGTGCCAGCAGGGCTAGCGGGGGGGCCCGCACAGATACGCAGTATTTT	CASRASGGARTDTQYF
TRBD1	TRBJ2-1	-	TRBV5-4	TGTGCCAGCAGCACGGACAGGTACAATGAGCAGTTCTTC	CASSTDRYNEQFF
-	TRBJ1-2	-	TRBV24-1	TGTGCCACCAGTGCCCTACAGGGCGCGGGCTACACCTTC	CATSALQGAGYTF
-	TRBJ1-4	-	TRBV3-1/TRBV3-2	TGTGCCAGCAGCCCGCTAAGTGCAACTAATGAAAAACTGTTTTTT	CASSPLSATNEKLFF
-	TRBJ1-2	-	TRBV6-1	TGTGCCAGCAGTGATGTTCAGGGGTATGGCTACACCTTC	CASSDVQGYGYTF
TRBD2	TRBJ2-3	-	TRBV7-9	TGTGCCAGCGGGGGATTTCGGGACTACTCCACAGATACGCAGTATTTT	CASGGFRDYSTDTQYF
TRBD1	TRBJ1-5	-	TRBV19	TGTGCCAGTACCACGACAGGGATGGGCAATCAGCCCCAGCATTTT	CASTTTGMGNQPQHF
-	TRBJ2-1	-	TRBV5-1	TGCGCCAGCAGCTTGGTGTCGGGAGCCTTTAACAATGAGCAGTTCTTC	CASSLVSGAFNNEQFF
-	TRBJ1-1	-	TRBV12-3/TRBV12-4	TGTGCCAGCAGTTTCGGACTAAACACTGAAGCTTTCTTT	CASSFGLNTEAFF
-	TRBJ2-1	-	TRBV19	TGTGCCAGTAGTATAGACAGGGGCTTACGTGAGCAGTTCTTC	CASSIDRGLREQFF
-	TRBJ2-7	-	TRBV7-9	TGTGCCAGCAGCTTCGGGACTTACGAGCAGTACTTC	CASSFGTYEQYF
-	TRBJ1-6	-	TRBV27	TGTGCCAGCAGTTCTCTTACAGGGAATTCACCCCTCCACTTT	CASSSLTGNSPLHF
-	TRBJ2-7	-	TRBV7-9	TGTGCCAGCAGCTTACCTCCCGGGACAACTCCCGGCGAGCAGTACTTC	CASSLPPGTTPGEQYF
-	TRBJ1-5	once	TRBV30	TGTGCCTGGAACGGCCAGGTTGATCAGCCCCAGCATTTT	CAWNGQVDQPQHF
TRBD2	TRBJ2-7	-	TRBV5-8	TGTGCCAGCAGCTCCCCAGGAGCGTGGACTAGCGGGGGCCACGAGCAGTACTTC	CASSSPGAWTSGGHEQYF
TRBD2	TRBJ2-5	-	TRBV28	TGTGCCAGCAGTTCCCCTCTAGCGGGGGGCGGTGTCCGCCAAGAGACCCAGTACTTC	CASSSPLAGGGVRQETQYF
-	TRBJ1-1	-	TRBV7-3	TGTGCCAGCAGCTTAACCACTCAGAACACTGAAGCTTTCTTT	CASSLTTQNTEAFF
-	TRBJ1-1	-	TRBV10-2	TGCGCCAGCAGTGATTGGACAGAGAACACTGAAGCTTTCTTT	CASSDWTENTEAFF
-	TRBJ2-3	-	TRBV7-2	TGTGCCAGCAGCTTAGTAGGAGGCCTCACAGATACGCAGTATTTT	CASSLVGGLTDTQYF
-	TRBJ1-6	-	TRBV18	TGTGCCAGCTCACGGGCCACGAATAATTCACCCCTCCACTTT	CASSRATNNSPLHF
TRBD1	TRBJ1-1	-	TRBV5-4	TGTGCCAGCAGCTTGGGGGACAGGGGGCGCAAAGCTTTCTTT	CASSLGDRGRKAFF
-	TRBJ2-3	-	TRBV7-2	TGTGCCAGCAGCTTAGCGGCTATACTCGGGGATACGCAGTATTTT	CASSLAAILGDTQYF
-	TRBJ1-4	-	TRBV2	TGTGCCAGCAGTACCGCCCGGGATACCGTTTTT	CASSTARDTVF
-	TRBJ1-5	-	TRBV12-3/TRBV12-4	TGTGCCAGCAGCAGACAGGTGAGTCAGCCCCAGCATTTT	CASSRQVSQPQHF
TRBD1	TRBJ2-7	-	TRBV5-5	TGTGCCAGCAGCCCTGGGGTAGGACAGGGTTCCTACGAGCAGTACTTC	CASSPGVGQGSYEQYF
-	TRBJ1-2	-	TRBV5-1	TGCGCCAGCAGCACACAGGTTTCCAACTATGGCTACACCTTC	CASSTQVSNYGYTF
TRBD1	TRBJ2-4	-	TRBV7-9	TGTGCCAGCAGCTCCAGTATGACAGGGGCCGGGAACATTCAGTACTTC	CASSSSMTGAGNIQYF
-	TRBJ1-3	-	TRBV6-5	TGTGCCAGTCCCACCTACTCTGGAAACACCATATATTTT	CASPTYSGNTIYF
-	TRBJ1-1	-	TRBV5-5	TGTGCCAGCAGCCGGCGGGAGGTGAACACTGAAGCTTTCTTT	CASSRREVNTEAFF
TRBD1	TRBJ1-3	-	TRBV19	TGTGCCAGTAGTATAGGCCAGGGACAGGGCAGGAGGAGAATCGGAAACACCATATATTTT	CASSIGQGQGRRRIGNTIYF
TRBD1	TRBJ1-2	once	TRBV14	TGTGCCAGCAGCCGCCCAGGACAGGGCGCCTATGGCTACACCTTC	CASSRPGQGAYGYTF
-	TRBJ1-6	-	TRBV27	TGTGCCAGCAGTTCGGTAAATTCACCCCTCCACTTT	CASSSVNSPLHF
TRBD1	TRBJ1-6	-	TRBV6-4	TGTGCCAGCAGTCCCCCGACAGGGTATAATTCACCCCTCCACTTT	CASSPPTGYNSPLHF
TRBD1	TRBJ1-6	once	TRBV6-1	TGTGCCAGCAGTGGCCTACTGCGGGACAGGGGGCGTAATTCACCCCTCCACTTT	CASSGLLRDRGRNSPLHF
-	TRBJ2-3	-	TRBV20-1	TGCAGTGCTAGTCCGTCAGGGCACACAGATACGCAGTATTTT	CSASPSGHTDTQYF
-	TRBJ1-2	-	TRBV25-1	TGTGCCAGCAGTGAAAGCACAGGGAGAGGCTACACCTTC	CASSESTGRGYTF
TRBD1	TRBJ2-7	-	TRBV5-4	TGTGCCAGCAGCTCCAAGACAGGGGTCCCCTACGAGCAGTACTTC	CASSSKTGVPYEQYF
TRBD1	TRBJ2-3	-	TRBV27	TGTGCCAGCAGTCCCCTAGGACAGGGGGCAGATACGCAGTATTTT	CASSPLGQGADTQYF
-	TRBJ2-7	-	TRBV19	TGTGCCAGTAGTATAGGCAATGGGAGGGGGTCCTACGAGCAGTACTTC	CASSIGNGRGSYEQYF
TRBD1	TRBJ2-2	-	TRBV5-1	TGCGCCAGCAGCTTAGACAGGGGCAACACCGGGGAGCTGTTTTTT	CASSLDRGNTGELFF
-	TRBJ1-3	-	TRBV5-8	TGTGCCAGCAGCTTAAGGTCGAGGGCGGGCCGGAGAAACACCATATATTTT	CASSLRSRAGRRNTIYF
TRBD1	TRBJ2-7	-	TRBV6-5	TGTGCCAGCAGGGACAGGGGGCGCCGCCTCGAGCAGTACTTC	CASRDRGRRLEQYF
-	TRBJ1-2	-	TRBV7-9	TGTGCCAGCCGCCGGGGGGGGCGAGGCTACACCTTC	CASRRGGRGYTF
-	TRBJ2-1	once	TRBV7-2	TGTGCCAGCAGCCCCCTGACTGTCTACAATGAGCAGTTCTTC	CASSPLTVYNEQFF
-	TRBJ1-1	-	TRBV18	TGTGCCAGCTCACCCCGGGGGTCCTACGTTGGAAACACTGAAGCTTTCTTT	CASSPRGSYVGNTEAFF
TRBD1	TRBJ2-7	-	TRBV5-1	TGCGCCAGCAGCTCCGGACAGGGAGGCTCCTACGAGCAGTACTTC	CASSSGQGGSYEQYF
-	TRBJ1-1	-	TRBV12-5	TGTGCTAGTGGCACACCTCCCGGGGGGCCCATGAACACTGAAGCTTTCTTT	CASGTPPGGPMNTEAFF
TRBD1	TRBJ2-6	-	TRBV3-1/TRBV3-2	TGTGCCAGCAGTCTTCCCAATGTGGGCGGGACAGGCAGCTCTGGGGCCAACGTCCTGACTTTC	CASSLPNVGGTGSSGANVLTF
-	TRBJ1-1	-	TRBV5-4	TGTGCCAGCAGCTTGGCTGGGGGGGCCGCTGAAGCTTTCTTT	CASSLAGGAAEAFF
TRBD1	TRBJ1-2	-	TRBV11-2	TGTGCCAGCAGCTCCTCAGGACAGGGGGCTTACTATGGCTACACCTTC	CASSSSGQGAYYGYTF